Listed below are T cell receptor beta chains from one sample, sequenced in a study of blood T cell repertoires in COVID-19. Assay: immunoSEQ multiplex PCR; the TCRdb copy retains only in-frame clones and omits some. Here the sample spans about 95,000 clones, more than 80% being singletons. Material: peripheral blood. The receptors were gathered from an elderly man with COVID-19, enrolled during active disease. CDR3s leave out the opening cysteine and the closing phenylalanine or tryptophan.

v_gene: TRBV19; j_gene: TRBJ1-5; CDR3aa: ASSIGGSQPQH
v_gene: TRBV5-6; j_gene: TRBJ1-6; CDR3aa: ASSPIGQRGNSPLH
v_gene: TRBV7-3; j_gene: TRBJ2-7; CDR3aa: ASSLLGGIDEQY
v_gene: TRBV10-3; j_gene: TRBJ1-4; CDR3aa: AMAQGVNEKLF
v_gene: TRBV7-6; j_gene: TRBJ2-7; CDR3aa: ASSIRGSYEQY
v_gene: TRBV19; j_gene: TRBJ2-7; CDR3aa: ASKGVDSAYEQY
v_gene: TRBV18; j_gene: TRBJ1-1; CDR3aa: ASSRDAEGPEAF
v_gene: TRBV18; j_gene: TRBJ1-5; CDR3aa: ASSPSGQGAFQPQH
v_gene: TRBV6-6; j_gene: TRBJ2-1; CDR3aa: ASSHGLAGGKNEQF
v_gene: TRBV2; j_gene: TRBJ2-6; CDR3aa: ASSTLAGANVLT
v_gene: TRBV5-1; j_gene: TRBJ1-6; CDR3aa: ASSRSVTGGAPLH
v_gene: TRBV18; j_gene: TRBJ2-7; CDR3aa: ASSPPNVDEQY
v_gene: TRBV5-5; j_gene: TRBJ2-3; CDR3aa: ASSSLRSSTDTQY
v_gene: TRBV14; j_gene: TRBJ2-7; CDR3aa: ASSLDSFYEQY
v_gene: TRBV28; j_gene: TRBJ1-1; CDR3aa: ASSWGRGFLDTEAF
v_gene: TRBV28; j_gene: TRBJ1-4; CDR3aa: ASSLDRGREKLF
v_gene: TRBV19; j_gene: TRBJ2-3; CDR3aa: ASSRPGLAGNTQY
v_gene: TRBV6-5; j_gene: TRBJ1-1; CDR3aa: ASSSSGMRNTEAF
v_gene: TRBV21-1; j_gene: TRBJ2-7; CDR3aa: ASSVVRTSGRRAPSEQY
v_gene: TRBV14; j_gene: TRBJ2-1; CDR3aa: ASSQQGGRVRHYNEQF
v_gene: TRBV6-6; j_gene: TRBJ1-1; CDR3aa: ASTHGRVGSTEAF
v_gene: TRBV12-5; j_gene: TRBJ1-1; CDR3aa: ASGLEQGASPAEAF
v_gene: TRBV15; j_gene: TRBJ1-2; CDR3aa: ATSIPLPNYGYT
v_gene: TRBV29-1; j_gene: TRBJ1-1; CDR3aa: SLNRAENTEAF
v_gene: TRBV6-2/TRBV6-3; j_gene: TRBJ1-5; CDR3aa: ASSYLTGASQPQH
v_gene: TRBV6-5; j_gene: TRBJ1-3; CDR3aa: ASSQGQNSGNTIY
v_gene: TRBV29-1; j_gene: TRBJ2-6; CDR3aa: SVEDFTGTRNSGANVLT
v_gene: TRBV10-3; j_gene: TRBJ2-2; CDR3aa: AISGQGYGELF
v_gene: TRBV5-4; j_gene: TRBJ2-2; CDR3aa: ASRAGTSVVGELF
v_gene: TRBV19; j_gene: TRBJ1-2; CDR3aa: ASRNPGQGRGGYGYT
v_gene: TRBV27; j_gene: TRBJ1-4; CDR3aa: ASSTLGGFGPANEKLF
v_gene: TRBV19; j_gene: TRBJ1-5; CDR3aa: ASSEYRVPSNQPQH
v_gene: TRBV7-9; j_gene: TRBJ1-1; CDR3aa: ASSRRGQDTEAF
v_gene: TRBV7-2; j_gene: TRBJ2-1; CDR3aa: ASRTMSRDNEQF
v_gene: TRBV12-3/TRBV12-4; j_gene: TRBJ1-4; CDR3aa: ASSLLNNEKLF
v_gene: TRBV15; j_gene: TRBJ2-7; CDR3aa: ATSRDRNSPYEQY
v_gene: TRBV25-1; j_gene: TRBJ1-5; CDR3aa: ASQTGTGVNQPQH